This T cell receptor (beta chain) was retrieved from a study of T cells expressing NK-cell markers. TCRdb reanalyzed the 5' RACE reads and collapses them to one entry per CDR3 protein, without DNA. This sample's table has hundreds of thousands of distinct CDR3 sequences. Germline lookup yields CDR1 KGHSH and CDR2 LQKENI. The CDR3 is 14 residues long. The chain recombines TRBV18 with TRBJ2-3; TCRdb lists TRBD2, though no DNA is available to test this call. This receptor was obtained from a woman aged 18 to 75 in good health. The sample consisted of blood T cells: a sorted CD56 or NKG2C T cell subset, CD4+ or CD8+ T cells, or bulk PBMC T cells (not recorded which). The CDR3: CASSLSGLTDTQYF. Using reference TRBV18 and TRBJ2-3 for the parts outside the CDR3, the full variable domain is NAGVMQNPRHLVRRRGQEARLRCSPMKGHSHVYWYRQLPEEGLKFMVYLQKENIIDESGMPKERFSAEFPKEGPSILRIQQVVRGDSAAYFCASSLSGLTDTQYFGPGTRLTVL.